This TCR beta chain was recovered during a study of blood T cell repertoires in COVID-19. This CDR3 has 18 residues. V lost 4 bases, J lost 2 bases, and 11 bases stayed unmatched. Germline V lookup: CDR1 ENHRY, CDR2 SYGVKD. Profiled with immunoSEQ multiplex PCR; TCRdb holds only in-frame clones, not every one. The table records about 250,000 clones, around nine tenths of them present only once. What was sequenced was peripheral blood. The chain combines TRBV10-3 with TRBJ2-7, with TRBD2 matching over 13 bases. The source of this sequence is a woman between 35 and 50 years old who had recovered from COVID-19. The CDR3: CAISVGGGGTSGTYEQYF. Written as DNA, the CDR3 is TGTGCCATCAGTGTCGGTGGGGGGGGGACTAGCGGGACCTACGAGCAGTACTTC.